The 11 T cell receptor beta chains presented below share a single source sample, sequenced in a study of PD-L1 blockade in urothelial cancer. Time point indicated: peripheral blood 6 weeks after treatment start. Some clones are missing from TCRdb's copy, which holds only in-frame ones; the method was immunoSEQ multiplex PCR. Here the sample spans 29,000 or so clones, under 90% being singletons. Sequenced material: PBMCs, taken around atezolizumab (anti-PD-L1) treatment. The receptor source for this set is a man aged 65 to 85 with urothelial cancer.

This clone was detected once. The chain links TRBV7-9 to TRBJ2-5; D may be TRBD2 (6 bases). The CDR3 has 16 residues. With 3 bases removed from V and 3 bases from J, the gap between germline ends came to 17 bases. Germline V CDR1 and CDR2: SEHNR, FQNEAQ (reference sequence). The CDR3 spells CASSFLVGGMEETQYF. The DNA for the CDR3 is TGTGCCAGCAGCTTCCTCGTGGGGGGAATGGAAGAGACCCAGTACTTC.

This chain connects TRBV25-1 to TRBJ1-1; D is ambiguous. This CDR3 region has 13 residues. V was clipped by 7 bases and J by 1 base, with 10 bases between them. Per the germline V gene, CDR1 is MGHDK and CDR2 is SYGVNS. The CDR3 bases are TGTGCCAGCACCCCGTTCAGGAACACTGAAGCTTTCTTT. Its translation: CASTPFRNTEAFF.

J is TRBJ2-7 and V is TRBV30; D may be TRBD2 (5 bases). The CDR3 length is 16 residues. V was trimmed by 4 bases and J by 2 bases, leaving 21 bases between them. CDR1 GTSNPN and CDR2 SVGIG come from the germline V gene (reference sequence). CDR3 sequence (DNA): TGTGCCTGGAACCTTCAGGAACCCCTGAGGGCCTACGAGCAGTACTTC. This codes for CAWNLQEPLRAYEQYF.

This clone appeared once. V and J are TRBV29-1 and TRBJ2-4, with 8 bases fitting TRBD2. The CDR3 spans 13 residues. Losses at the gene ends were 7 bases for V and 9 bases for J; bases not matched to a gene: 11. CDR1 and CDR2 from the germline V gene are SQVTM and ANQGSEA. CDR3 amino acids: CSETPGLGGIQYF. CDR3 sequence (DNA): TGCAGCGAGACTCCGGGACTAGGGGGCATTCAGTACTTC.

V usage is TRBV5-4 and J usage is TRBJ1-1; TRBD1 is a possible D gene (5 bases). Germline V gene lookup returns CDR1 SGHNT and CDR2 YYREEE (reference sequence). The CDR3 covers 15 residues. Trimming removed 4 bases at V and 3 bases at J, with 16 bases between. This CDR3 reads CASSPGRGRDTEAFF. The CDR3, as DNA: TGTGCCAGCAGCCCTGGGAGGGGTCGGGACACTGAAGCTTTCTTT.

The V call is TRBV6-4, the J call TRBJ1-1; 7 bases match TRBD1. Germline CDR1 MRHNA, CDR2 SNTAGT. The CDR3 is 13 residues long. J lost 3 bases, V lost 5 bases, and 3 bases had no gene match. The CDR3 loop reads CASSSQGDTEAFF. DNA of the CDR3: TGTGCCAGCAGTTCCCAGGGGGACACTGAAGCTTTCTTT.

The CDR3 spells CASSLALDNYGYTF. The CDR3 DNA follows: TGTGCCAGCAGCTTAGCTCTAGATAACTATGGCTACACCTTC. The J gene is TRBJ1-2, the V gene TRBV7-8, with D unclear. CDR3 size: 14 residues. V lost 0 bases, J lost 1 base, and 6 bases lay in between. Germline CDR1 SGHVS, CDR2 FQNEAQ.

This clone was counted between two and nine times. The chain carries TRBV5-1 and TRBJ1-3; 10 bases are a match to TRBD1. CDR1 and CDR2 (germline): SGHRS, YFSETQ. The V segment lost 4 bases and the J segment 4 bases; nucleotides outside the gene matches: 8. The CDR3 runs to 16 residues. The CDR3 DNA reads as TGCGCCAGCAGCCCTGGGACAGGGGTTGAGGGAAACACCATATATTTT. Protein product: CASSPGTGVEGNTIYF.

V is TRBV7-6 and J is TRBJ2-7; weak D call: TRBD1 (6 bases). Germline-derived CDR1 and CDR2 are SGHVS and FNYEAQ. V was trimmed by 1 base and J by 5 bases, leaving 18 bases between them. CDR3 length equals 16 residues. The CDR3 here is CASSLGGLYRVHEQYF. The CDR3 DNA reads TGTGCCAGCAGCTTAGGAGGCCTTTACAGGGTCCACGAGCAGTACTTC.

A few counts support this clone. The CDR3 DNA reads TGTGCCAGCAGCCAAGCTCGACGGACTCACCAAGAGACCCAGTACTTC. The encoded protein is CASSQARRTHQETQYF. This chain links TRBV4-2 with TRBJ2-5, with D maybe TRBD2 (5 bases). The germline V and J ends were trimmed by 1 base and 0 bases, with 12 bases remaining between them. The germline CDR1 and CDR2 sequences are LGHNA and YNFKEQ. The CDR3 loop spans 16 amino acids.

The chain combines TRBV7-2 with TRBJ1-1; TRBD1 aligns across 8 bases. This CDR3 is built from 14 residues. V shed 1 base, J shed 4 bases, and the junction held 2 bases outside the gene matches. CDR1 SGHTA and CDR2 FQGNSA come from the germline V gene. CDR3: CASSLDQGATEAFF. The CDR3 bases are TGTGCCAGCAGCTTAGACCAGGGGGCCACTGAAGCTTTCTTT.